This T cell receptor (beta chain) appears in the sequencing data of a study of blood T cell repertoires in COVID-19. Study information: Sites across the United States, Italy and Spain contributed samples from acute and convalescent COVID-19.

As processed by the authors: Reference gene primer amplification gave nucleated cell count estimates. The data were produced by immunoSEQ multiplex PCR, yet TCRdb's version contains in-frame clones alone and is incomplete. That table furnishes V, J and clone size, whereas the DNA furnished D and trimming. The table lists about 480,000 clones, about 88% of them singletons. Germline-derived CDR1 and CDR2 are MNHEY and SVGAGI. The CDR3 covers 14 residues. The V and J ends lost 5 bases and 9 bases, in that order; junction bases with no gene match: 4. Sequenced material: PBMCs or T cells enriched from blood (not recorded which). This chain joins TRBV6-5 and TRBJ2-1, with TRBD2 identical over 13 bases. The receptor was derived from a woman aged 60-75 years who had recovered from COVID-19. CDR3 sequence: CASSQLAGGGEQFF. CDR3 DNA sequence: TGTGCCAGCAGTCAACTAGCGGGGGGGGGTGAGCAGTTCTTC.